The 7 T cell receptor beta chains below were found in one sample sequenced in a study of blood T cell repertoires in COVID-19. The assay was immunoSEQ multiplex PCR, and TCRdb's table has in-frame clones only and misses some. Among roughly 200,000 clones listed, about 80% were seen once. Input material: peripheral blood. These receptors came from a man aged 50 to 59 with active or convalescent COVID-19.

This CDR3 reads CASYSAGFYGYTF. As DNA, the CDR3 is TGTGCCAGCTATTCAGCCGGGTTCTATGGCTACACCTTC. This chain links TRBV28 with TRBJ1-2; no clear D. V was pared by 8 bases and J by 4 bases, with 14 bases between. Germline values: CDR1 MDHEN, CDR2 SYDVKM. This CDR3 has 13 amino acids.

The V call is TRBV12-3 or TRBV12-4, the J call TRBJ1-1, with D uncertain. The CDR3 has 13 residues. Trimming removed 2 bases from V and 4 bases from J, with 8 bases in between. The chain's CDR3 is CASSLSGGTEAFF. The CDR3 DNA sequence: TGTGCCAGCAGTTTATCGGGAGGCACTGAAGCTTTCTTT.

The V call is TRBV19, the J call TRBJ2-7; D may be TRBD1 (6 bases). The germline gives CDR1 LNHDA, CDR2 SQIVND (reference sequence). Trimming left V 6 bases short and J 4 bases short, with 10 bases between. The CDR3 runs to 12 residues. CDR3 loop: CASRGAGYEQYF. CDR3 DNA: TGTGCCAGTAGGGGGGCAGGGTACGAGCAGTACTTC. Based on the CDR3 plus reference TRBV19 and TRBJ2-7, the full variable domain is DGGITQSPKYLFRKEGQNVTLSCEQNLNHDAMYWYRQDPGQGLRLIYYSQIVNDFQKGDIAEGYSVSREKKESFPLTVTSAQKNPTAFYLCASRGAGYEQYFGPGTRLTVT.

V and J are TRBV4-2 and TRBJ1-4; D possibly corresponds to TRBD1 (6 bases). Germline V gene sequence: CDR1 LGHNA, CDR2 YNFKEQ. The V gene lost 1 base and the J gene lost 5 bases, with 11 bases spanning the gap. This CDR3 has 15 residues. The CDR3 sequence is CASSQAGQKNEKLFF. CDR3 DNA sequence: TGTGCCAGCAGCCAAGCGGGACAAAAGAATGAAAAACTGTTTTTT.

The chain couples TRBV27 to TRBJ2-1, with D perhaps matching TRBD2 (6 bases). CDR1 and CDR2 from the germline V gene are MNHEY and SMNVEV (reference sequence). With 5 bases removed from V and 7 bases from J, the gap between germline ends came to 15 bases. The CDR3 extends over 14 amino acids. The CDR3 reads CASSRDLGGNEQFF. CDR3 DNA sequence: TGTGCCAGCAGTCGGGACTTAGGAGGTAATGAGCAGTTCTTC.

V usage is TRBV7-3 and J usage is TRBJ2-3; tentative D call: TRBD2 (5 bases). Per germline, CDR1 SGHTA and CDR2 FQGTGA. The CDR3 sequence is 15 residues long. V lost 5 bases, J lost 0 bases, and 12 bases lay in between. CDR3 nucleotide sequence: TGTGCCAGCAGCATCCTGCGGGCGAGCACAGATACGCAGTATTTT. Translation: CASSILRASTDTQYF.

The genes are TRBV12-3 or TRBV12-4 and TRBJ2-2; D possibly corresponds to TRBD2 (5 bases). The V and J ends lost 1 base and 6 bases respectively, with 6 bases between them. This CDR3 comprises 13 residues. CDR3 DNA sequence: TGTGCCAGCAGTTTAGACGGGGCCGGGGAGCTGTTTTTT. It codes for CASSLDGAGELFF.